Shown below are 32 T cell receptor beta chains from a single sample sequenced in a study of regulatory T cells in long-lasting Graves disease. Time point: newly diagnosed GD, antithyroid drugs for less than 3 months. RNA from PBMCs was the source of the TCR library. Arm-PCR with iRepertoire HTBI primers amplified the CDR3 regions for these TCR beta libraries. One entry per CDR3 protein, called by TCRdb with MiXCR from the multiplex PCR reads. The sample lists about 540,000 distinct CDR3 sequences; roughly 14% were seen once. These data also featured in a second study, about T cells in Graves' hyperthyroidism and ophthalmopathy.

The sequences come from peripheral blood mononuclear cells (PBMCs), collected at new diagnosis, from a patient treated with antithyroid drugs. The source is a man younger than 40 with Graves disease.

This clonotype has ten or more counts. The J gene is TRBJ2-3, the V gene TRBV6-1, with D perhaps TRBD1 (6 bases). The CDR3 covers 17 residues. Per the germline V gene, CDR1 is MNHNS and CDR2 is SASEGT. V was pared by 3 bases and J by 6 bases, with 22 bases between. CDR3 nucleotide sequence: TGTGCCAGCAGTGAGGTAGCAGGGGTCCATGGGCTTGATACGCAGTATTTT. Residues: CASSEVAGVHGLDTQYF.

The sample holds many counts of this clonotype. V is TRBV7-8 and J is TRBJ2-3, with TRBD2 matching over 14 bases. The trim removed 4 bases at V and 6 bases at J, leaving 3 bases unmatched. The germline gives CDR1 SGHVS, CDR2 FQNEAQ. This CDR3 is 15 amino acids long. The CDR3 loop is CASSSGTSGSDTQYF. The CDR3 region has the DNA TGTGCCAGCAGCTCTGGGACTAGCGGGAGCGATACGCAGTATTTT.

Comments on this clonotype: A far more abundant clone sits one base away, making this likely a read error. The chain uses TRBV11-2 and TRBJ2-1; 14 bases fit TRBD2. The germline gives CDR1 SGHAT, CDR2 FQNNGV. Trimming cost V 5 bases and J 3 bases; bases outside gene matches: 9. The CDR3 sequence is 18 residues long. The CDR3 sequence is CASSPGTSGSQSYNEQFF. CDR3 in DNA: TGTGCCAGCAGCCCCGGGACTAGCGGGAGTCAAAGCTACAATGAGCAGTTCTTC.

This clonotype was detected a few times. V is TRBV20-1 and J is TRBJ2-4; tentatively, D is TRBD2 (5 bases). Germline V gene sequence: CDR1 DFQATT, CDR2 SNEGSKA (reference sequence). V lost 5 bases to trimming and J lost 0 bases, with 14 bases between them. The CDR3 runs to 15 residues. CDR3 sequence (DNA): TGCAGTGCTCACCGAGGACTGCTAGCCAAAAACATTCAGTACTTC. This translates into CSAHRGLLAKNIQYF.

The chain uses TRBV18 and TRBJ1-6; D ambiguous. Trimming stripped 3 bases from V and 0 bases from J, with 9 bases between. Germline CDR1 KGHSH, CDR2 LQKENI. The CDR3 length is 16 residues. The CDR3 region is CASSPFGSSYNSPLHF. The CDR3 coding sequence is TGTGCCAGCTCACCTTTCGGCAGCTCCTATAATTCACCCCTCCACTTT.

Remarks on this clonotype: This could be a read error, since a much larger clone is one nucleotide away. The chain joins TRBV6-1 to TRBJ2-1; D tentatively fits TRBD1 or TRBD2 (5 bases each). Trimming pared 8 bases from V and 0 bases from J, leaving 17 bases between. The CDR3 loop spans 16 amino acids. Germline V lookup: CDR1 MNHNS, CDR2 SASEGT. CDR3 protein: CASGLGTTSSYNEQFF. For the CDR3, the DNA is TGTGCCAGCGGCCTTGGGACCACGAGCTCCTACAATGAGCAGTTCTTC.

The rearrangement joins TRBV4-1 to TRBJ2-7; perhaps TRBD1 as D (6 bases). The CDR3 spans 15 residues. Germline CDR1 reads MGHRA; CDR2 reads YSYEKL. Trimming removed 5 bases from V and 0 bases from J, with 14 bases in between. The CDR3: CASSIRGLSSYEQYF. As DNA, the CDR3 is TGCGCCAGCAGCATCAGGGGTCTAAGCTCCTACGAGCAGTACTTC.

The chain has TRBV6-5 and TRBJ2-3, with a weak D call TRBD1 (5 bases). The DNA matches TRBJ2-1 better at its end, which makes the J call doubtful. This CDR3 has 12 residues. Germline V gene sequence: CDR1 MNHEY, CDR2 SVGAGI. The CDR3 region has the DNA TGTGCCAGCAGTCTCATCAGGGATAAGCAGTTCTTC. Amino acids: CASSLIRDKQFF.

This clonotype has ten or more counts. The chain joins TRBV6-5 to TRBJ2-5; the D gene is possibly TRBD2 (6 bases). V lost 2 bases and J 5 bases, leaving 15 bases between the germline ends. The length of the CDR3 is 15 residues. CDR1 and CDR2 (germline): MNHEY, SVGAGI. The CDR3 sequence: CASSYAGTERETQYF. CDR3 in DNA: TGTGCCAGCAGTTACGCAGGGACTGAGAGGGAGACCCAGTACTTC.

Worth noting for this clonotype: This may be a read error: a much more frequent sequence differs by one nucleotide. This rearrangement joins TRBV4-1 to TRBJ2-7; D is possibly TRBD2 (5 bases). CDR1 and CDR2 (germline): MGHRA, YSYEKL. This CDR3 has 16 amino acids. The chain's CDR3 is CTSSPSQVGVPFEQYF. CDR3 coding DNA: TGCACCAGCAGCCCCTCCCAGGTCGGGGTCCCGTTCGAGCAGTACTTC.

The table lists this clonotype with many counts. CDR3: CSVGQGTHGYTF. DNA of the CDR3: TGCAGCGTTGGACAGGGGACCCATGGCTACACCTTC. The chain has TRBV29-1 and TRBJ1-2; 8 bases are a match to TRBD1. Germline V gene lookup returns CDR1 SQVTM and CDR2 ANQGSEA. V lost 4 bases and J lost 6; bases outside the gene matches: 4. This CDR3 has 12 amino acids.

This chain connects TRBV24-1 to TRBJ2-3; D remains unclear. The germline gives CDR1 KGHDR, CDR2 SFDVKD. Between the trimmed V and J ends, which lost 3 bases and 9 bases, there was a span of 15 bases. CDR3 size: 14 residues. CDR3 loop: CATSDRRTSSTQYF. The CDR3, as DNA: TGTGCCACCAGTGATCGAAGGACGAGCAGCACGCAGTATTTT.

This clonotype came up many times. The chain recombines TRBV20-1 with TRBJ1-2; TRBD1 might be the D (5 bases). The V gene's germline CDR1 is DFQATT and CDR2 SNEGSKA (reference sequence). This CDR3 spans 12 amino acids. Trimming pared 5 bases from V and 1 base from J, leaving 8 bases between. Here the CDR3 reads CSAGTGNYGYTF. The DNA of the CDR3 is TGCAGTGCTGGGACGGGTAACTATGGCTACACCTTC.

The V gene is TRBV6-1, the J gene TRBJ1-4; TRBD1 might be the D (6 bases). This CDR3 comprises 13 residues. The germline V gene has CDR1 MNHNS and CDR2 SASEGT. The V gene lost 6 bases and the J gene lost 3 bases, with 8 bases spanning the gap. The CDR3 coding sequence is TGTGCCAGCAGGAACAGGGCTAATGAAAAACTGTTTTTT. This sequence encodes CASRNRANEKLFF.

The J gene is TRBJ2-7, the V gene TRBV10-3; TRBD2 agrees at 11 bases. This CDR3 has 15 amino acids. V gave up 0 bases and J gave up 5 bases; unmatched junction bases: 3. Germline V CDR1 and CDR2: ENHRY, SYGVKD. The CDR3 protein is CAISESVAGGNEQYF. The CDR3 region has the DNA TGTGCCATCAGTGAGTCGGTAGCGGGAGGGAACGAGCAGTACTTC.

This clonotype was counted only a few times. CDR3 coding DNA: TGCGCCAGCAGCTTGCCACAGGGGGCAGGTGAGACCCAGTACTTC. Translating gives CASSLPQGAGETQYF. The chain recombines TRBV5-1 with TRBJ2-5, with 9 bases identical to TRBD1. Trimming took 1 base from V and 5 from J; bases not matched to a gene: 6. The CDR3 is 15 amino acids. The germline V gene encodes CDR1 SGHRS and CDR2 YFSETQ.

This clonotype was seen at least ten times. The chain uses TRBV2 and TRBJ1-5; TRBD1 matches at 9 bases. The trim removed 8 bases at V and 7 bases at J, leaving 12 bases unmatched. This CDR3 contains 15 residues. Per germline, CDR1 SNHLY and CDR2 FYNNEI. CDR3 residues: CASRLGQGQGQPQHF. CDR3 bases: TGTGCCAGCCGGCTGGGACAGGGCCAGGGGCAGCCCCAGCATTTT. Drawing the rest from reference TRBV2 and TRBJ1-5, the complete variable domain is EPEVTQTPSHQVTQMGQEVILRCVPISNHLYFYWYRQILGQKVEFLVSFYNNEISEKSEIFDDQFSVERPDGSNFTLKIRSTKLEDSAMYFCASRLGQGQGQPQHFGDGTRLSIL.

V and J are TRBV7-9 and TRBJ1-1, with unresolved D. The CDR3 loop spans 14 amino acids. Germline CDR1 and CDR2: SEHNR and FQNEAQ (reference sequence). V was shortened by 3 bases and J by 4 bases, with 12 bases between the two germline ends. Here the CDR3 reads CASSLIPEGTEAFF. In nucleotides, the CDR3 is TGTGCCAGCAGCTTGATCCCAGAAGGCACTGAAGCTTTCTTT.

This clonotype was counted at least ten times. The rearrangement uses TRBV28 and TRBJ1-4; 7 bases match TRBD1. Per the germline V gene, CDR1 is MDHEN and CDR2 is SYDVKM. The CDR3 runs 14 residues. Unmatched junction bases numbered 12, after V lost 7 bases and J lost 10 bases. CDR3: CASTETGATVKLFF. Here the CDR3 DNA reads TGTGCCAGCACCGAAACAGGGGCCACGGTAAAACTGTTTTTT.

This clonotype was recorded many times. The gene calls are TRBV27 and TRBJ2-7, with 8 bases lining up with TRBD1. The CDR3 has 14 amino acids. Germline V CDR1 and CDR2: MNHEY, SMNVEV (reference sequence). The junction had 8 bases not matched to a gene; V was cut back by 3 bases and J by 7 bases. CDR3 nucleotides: TGTGCCAGCAGTTTGGGACAGGCCGTCGGAGAGCAGTACTTC. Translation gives CASSLGQAVGEQYF.

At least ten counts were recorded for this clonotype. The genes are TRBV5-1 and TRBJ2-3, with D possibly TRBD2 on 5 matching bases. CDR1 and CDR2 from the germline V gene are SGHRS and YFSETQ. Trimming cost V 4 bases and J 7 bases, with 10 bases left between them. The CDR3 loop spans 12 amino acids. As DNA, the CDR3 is TGCGCCAGCAGCCCCGCCGGGAATACGCAGTATTTT. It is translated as CASSPAGNTQYF. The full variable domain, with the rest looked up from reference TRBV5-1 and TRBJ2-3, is KAGVTQTPRYLIKTRGQQVTLSCSPISGHRSVSWYQQTPGQGLQFLFEYFSETQRNKGNFPGRFSGRQFSNSRSEMNVSTLELGDSALYLCASSPAGNTQYFGPGTRLTVL.

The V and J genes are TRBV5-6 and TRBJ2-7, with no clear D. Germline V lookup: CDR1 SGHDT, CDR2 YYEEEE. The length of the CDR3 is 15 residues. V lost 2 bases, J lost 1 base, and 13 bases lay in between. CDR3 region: CASSFETDPSYEQYF. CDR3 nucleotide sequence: TGTGCCAGCAGCTTCGAGACTGACCCATCCTACGAGCAGTACTTC.

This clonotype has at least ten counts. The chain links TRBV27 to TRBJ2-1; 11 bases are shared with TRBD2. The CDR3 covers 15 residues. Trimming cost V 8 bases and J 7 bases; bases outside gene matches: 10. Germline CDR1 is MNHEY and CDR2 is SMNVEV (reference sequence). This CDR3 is CASRPSGLAANEQFF. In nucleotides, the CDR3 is TGTGCCAGCCGACCATCGGGACTAGCGGCAAATGAGCAGTTCTTC.

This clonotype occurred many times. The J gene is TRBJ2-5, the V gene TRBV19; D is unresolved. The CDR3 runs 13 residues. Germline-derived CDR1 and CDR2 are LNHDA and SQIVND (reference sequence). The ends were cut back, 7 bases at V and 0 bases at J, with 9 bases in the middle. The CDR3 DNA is TGTGCCAGTACTAGTCAACACCAAGAGACCCAGTACTTC. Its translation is CASTSQHQETQYF.

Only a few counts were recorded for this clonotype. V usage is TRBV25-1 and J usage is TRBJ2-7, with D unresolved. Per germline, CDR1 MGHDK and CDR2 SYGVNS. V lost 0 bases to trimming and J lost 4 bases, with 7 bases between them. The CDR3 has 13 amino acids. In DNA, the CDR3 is TGTGCCAGCAGTGAATATACACGGTACGAGCAGTACTTC. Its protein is CASSEYTRYEQYF.

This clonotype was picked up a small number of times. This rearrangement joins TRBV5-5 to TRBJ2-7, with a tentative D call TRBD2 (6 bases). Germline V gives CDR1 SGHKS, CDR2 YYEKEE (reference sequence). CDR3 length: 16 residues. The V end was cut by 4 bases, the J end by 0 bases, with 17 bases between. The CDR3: CASSVLGRGSSYEQYF. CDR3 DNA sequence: TGTGCCAGCAGCGTCCTCGGCCGGGGGAGCTCCTACGAGCAGTACTTC.

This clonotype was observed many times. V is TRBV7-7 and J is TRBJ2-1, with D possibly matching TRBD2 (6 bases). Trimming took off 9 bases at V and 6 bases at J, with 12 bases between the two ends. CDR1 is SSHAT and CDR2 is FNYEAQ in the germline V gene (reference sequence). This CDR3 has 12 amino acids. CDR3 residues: CASGGNRNEQFF. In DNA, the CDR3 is TGTGCCAGTGGGGGGAACCGCAATGAGCAGTTCTTC.

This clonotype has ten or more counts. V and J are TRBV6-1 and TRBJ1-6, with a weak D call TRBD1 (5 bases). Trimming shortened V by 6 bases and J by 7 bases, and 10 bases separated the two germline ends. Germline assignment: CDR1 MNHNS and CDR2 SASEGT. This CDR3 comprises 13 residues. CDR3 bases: TGTGCCAGCAGGGGGCGGGGAAATTCACCCCTCCACTTT. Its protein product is CASRGRGNSPLHF.

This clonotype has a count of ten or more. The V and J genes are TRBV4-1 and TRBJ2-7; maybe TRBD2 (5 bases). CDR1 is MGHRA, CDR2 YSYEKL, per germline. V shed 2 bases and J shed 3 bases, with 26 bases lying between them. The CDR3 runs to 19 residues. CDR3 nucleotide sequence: TGCGCCAGCAGCCAACACCCCGGGATGTCGGAAGCCCCTCTCTACGAGCAGTACTTC. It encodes CASSQHPGMSEAPLYEQYF.

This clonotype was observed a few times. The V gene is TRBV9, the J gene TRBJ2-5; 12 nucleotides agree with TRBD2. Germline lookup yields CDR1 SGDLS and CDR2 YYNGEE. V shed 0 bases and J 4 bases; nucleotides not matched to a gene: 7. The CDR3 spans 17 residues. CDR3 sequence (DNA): TGTGCCAGCAGCGTAGGTCTAGCGGGAGGGCCCGGAGAGACCCAGTACTTC. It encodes CASSVGLAGGPGETQYF. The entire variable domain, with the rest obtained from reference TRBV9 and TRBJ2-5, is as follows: DSGVTQTPKHLITATGQRVTLRCSPRSGDLSVYWYQQSLDQGLQFLIQYYNGEERAKGNILERFSAQQFPDLHSELNLSSLELGDSALYFCASSVGLAGGPGETQYFGPGTRLLVL.

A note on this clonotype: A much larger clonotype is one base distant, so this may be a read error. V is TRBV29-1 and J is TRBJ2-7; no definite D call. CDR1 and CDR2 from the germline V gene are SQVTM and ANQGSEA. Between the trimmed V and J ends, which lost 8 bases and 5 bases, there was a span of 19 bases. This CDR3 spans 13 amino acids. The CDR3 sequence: CSIAGPRWDEQYF. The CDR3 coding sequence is TGCAGCATAGCCGGGCCTCGGTGGGACGAGCAGTACTTC.

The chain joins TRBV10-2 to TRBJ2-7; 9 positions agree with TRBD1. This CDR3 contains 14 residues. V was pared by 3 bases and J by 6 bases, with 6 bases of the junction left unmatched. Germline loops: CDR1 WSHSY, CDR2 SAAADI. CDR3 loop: CASSDMDRGTEQYF. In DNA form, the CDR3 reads TGCGCCAGCAGTGATATGGACAGGGGCACCGAGCAGTACTTC.